This T cell receptor beta chain is from a study of siplizumab effects on memory and regulatory T cells. Findings of the study overall: The authors could not assign a naive or memory phenotype to roughly 75-95% of proliferating CD4+ or CD8+ clones.

Researchers maintained the mixed lymphocyte reaction cells in coculture at 37°C for 5 to 6 days. Regarding this clone: As yet, its antigen is unknown.

Per the germline V gene, CDR1 is SEHNR and CDR2 is FQNEAQ (reference sequence). J lost 5 bases, V lost 7 bases, and 12 bases had no gene match. The CDR3 is 15 residues long. Method: immunoSEQ multiplex PCR; TCRdb's copy keeps in-frame clones and lacks some. This table holds around 9,000 clones, roughly two fifths found once. The chain has TRBV7-9 and TRBJ2-3, with TRBD1 matching over 7 bases. Sequencing was performed on CFSE-low (dividing) CD4+ T cells sorted from an allogeneic mixed lymphocyte reaction. The clonotype was recovered from a human donor in good health; the cells came from an allogeneic mixed lymphocyte reaction. The CDR3 spells CASIRSGQPLDTQYF. In DNA form, the CDR3 reads TGTGCCAGCATCCGGTCGGGACAGCCCCTAGATACGCAGTATTTT.